A single sample gave rise to the 5 T cell receptor beta chains below, sequenced in a study of shared clonotypes between healthy human individuals. The method was immunoSEQ multiplex PCR; TCRdb's version includes in-frame clones alone and lacks a portion of them. The sample records millions of clones, roughly 95% being singletons. In the naive CD8 group, cells lacked CD45RO and were positively selected for CCR7, so terminally differentiated effector memory CD45RA+ cells were left out. The sequenced material came from naive CD8+ T cells sorted from blood. These receptors all come from a man aged 18 to 29 in good health.

This clone was seen just once. This chain uses TRBV28 with TRBJ2-2; D uncertain. The V gene lost 3 bases and the J gene lost 2 bases, with 10 bases spanning the gap. The CDR3 loop spans 15 amino acids. The V gene's germline CDR1 is MDHEN and CDR2 SYDVKM. CDR3 coding DNA: TGTGCCAGCAGTTTGACTGCGGAAAACACCGGGGAGCTGTTTTTT. Translating gives CASSLTAENTGELFF.

With regard to this clone: This CDR3 is also generated by other DNA sequences in the sample. The V gene is TRBV11-2, the J gene TRBJ2-7, with D perhaps assigned TRBD1 or TRBD2 (5 bases each). CDR1 SGHAT and CDR2 FQNNGV come from the germline V gene. Trimming stripped 7 bases from V and 4 bases from J, with 8 bases between. This CDR3 has 11 residues. The CDR3 reads CASTRGYEQYF. In DNA form, the CDR3 reads TGTGCCAGCACGAGGGGATACGAGCAGTACTTC. Full variable domain (missing parts from reference TRBV11-2 and TRBJ2-7): EAGVAQSPRYKIIEKRQSVAFWCNPISGHATLYWYQQILGQGPKLLIQFQNNGVVDDSQLPKDRFSAERLKGVDSTLKIQPAKLEDSAVYLCASTRGYEQYFGPGTRLTVT.

The rearrangement uses TRBV7-9 and TRBJ2-2; 7 bases align to TRBD1. V was clipped by 3 bases and J by 2 bases; unmatched bases: 6. The CDR3 runs 16 residues. Germline values: CDR1 SEHNR, CDR2 FQNEAQ (reference sequence). DNA for the CDR3: TGTGCCAGCAGCTTCTACAGGGGTCATAACACCGGGGAGCTGTTTTTT. Protein: CASSFYRGHNTGELFF. Full variable domain (outside the CDR3, taken from reference TRBV7-9 and TRBJ2-2): DTGVSQNPRHKITKRGQNVTFRCDPISEHNRLYWYRQTLGQGPEFLTYFQNEAQLEKSRLLSDRFSAERPKGSFSTLEIQRTEQGDSAMYLCASSFYRGHNTGELFFGEGSRLTVL.

V and J are TRBV4-2 and TRBJ2-1; perhaps TRBD2 as D (6 bases). V shed 3 bases and J shed 3 bases, with 9 bases lying between them. The germline V gene encodes CDR1 LGHNA and CDR2 YNFKEQ. This CDR3 spans 14 amino acids. CDR3 region: CASSQAGNYNEQFF. The CDR3 coding sequence is TGTGCCAGCAGCCAGGCGGGAAACTACAATGAGCAGTTCTTC.

The chain joins TRBV7-2 to TRBJ2-7, with D uncertain. This CDR3 has 12 residues. The V end lost 4 bases, the J end lost 2 bases, and 6 bases lay between the germline ends. The germline V gene has CDR1 SGHTA and CDR2 FQGNSA. Written as DNA, the CDR3 is TGTGCCAGCAGCTCAACGGCCTACGAGCAGTACTTC. It encodes CASSSTAYEQYF.